One and the same sample provided the 8 T cell receptor beta chains below, sequenced in a study of blood T cells in healthy people across ages. Through a sample-barcoded 5' primer and a J-beta primer mix, a second PCR was run for about 7 to 12 cycles. TCRdb independently ran MiXCR on the 5' RACE reads; one entry per CDR3 protein. The sample lists more than 700,000 distinct CDR3 sequences; around half were seen once. Specimen: blood. The receptors come from an elderly man in good health.

The chain combines TRBV3-1 with TRBJ2-3; D unresolved. Germline CDR1 and CDR2: LGHDT and YNNKEL (reference sequence). The CDR3 has 15 residues. Trimming took 0 bases from V and 2 from J, leaving 9 bases between them. This CDR3 is CASSQDLRNTDTQYF. CDR3 DNA sequence: TGTGCCAGCAGCCAAGATCTTAGAAACACAGATACGCAGTATTTT.

This clonotype was detected only a few times. The chain is built from TRBV7-4 and TRBJ1-1; D unresolved. Germline CDR1 SGHVT, CDR2 SQSDAQ. The CDR3 runs to 17 residues. V lost 3 bases, J lost 3 bases, and 20 bases lay in between. The CDR3 DNA is TGTGCCAGCAGCTTTTCCGGACGGGGAGATGCGGACACTGAAGCTTTCTTT. This gives the protein CASSFSGRGDADTEAFF.

A remark on this clonotype: A much more abundant neighbour one base away suggests this may be a read error. This chain connects TRBV29-1 to TRBJ2-5; no clear D gene. The J call may not be correct, given that the DNA end is closer to TRBJ2-7. CDR3 length: 13 residues. Germline-derived CDR1 and CDR2 are SQVTM and ANQGSEA. CDR3 DNA: TGCAGCGTTGACGGTCAGACGAATGGCGAGCAGTACTTC. It encodes CSVDGQTNGEQYF.

The CDR3 loop is CATSDLTGSDNEQFF. The CDR3 DNA reads TGTGCCACCAGTGATTTGACCGGGTCGGACAATGAGCAGTTCTTC. The chain combines TRBV24-1 with TRBJ2-1; D unresolved. The ends were cut back, 0 bases at V and 5 bases at J, with 10 bases in the middle. CDR1 and CDR2 (germline): KGHDR, SFDVKD. The CDR3 has 15 amino acids.

The chain is built from TRBV6-2 or TRBV6-3 and TRBJ2-7, with TRBD2 as a possible D gene (6 bases). The CDR3 contains 15 residues. V was clipped by 6 bases and J by 1 base, with 16 bases between them. Germline-derived CDR1 and CDR2 are MNHEY and SVGEGT. Here the CDR3 reads CASRLGGPGSYEQYF. CDR3 nucleotide sequence: TGTGCCAGCAGACTTGGAGGGCCAGGGTCCTACGAGCAGTACTTC.

This chain uses TRBV6-2 or TRBV6-3 with TRBJ1-1, with 10 bases aligning to TRBD1. The CDR3 is 12 residues long. Germline V gene lookup returns CDR1 MNHEY and CDR2 SVGEGT. V shed 6 bases, J shed 7 bases, and the junction held 2 bases outside the gene matches. CDR3 nucleotide sequence: TGTGCCAGCAGGCGGACAGGGGGTGAAGCTTTCTTT. It is translated as CASRRTGGEAFF.

This clonotype was observed a handful of times. The V gene is TRBV5-4, the J gene TRBJ2-3; 9 nucleotides agree with TRBD2. V was pared by 4 bases and J by 0 bases, with 6 bases of the junction left unmatched. The length of the CDR3 is 16 residues. CDR1 is SGHNT and CDR2 is YYREEE in the germline V gene (reference sequence). CDR3 DNA: TGTGCCAGCAGCCCCCGCGGGGGGGCTAGCACAGATACGCAGTATTTT. It yields the protein CASSPRGGASTDTQYF.

The chain has TRBV20-1 and TRBJ2-1, with D perhaps matching TRBD2 (5 bases). V shed 2 bases and J shed 4 bases, with 12 bases lying between them. The CDR3 is made up of 14 amino acids. Germline V gene sequence: CDR1 DFQATT, CDR2 SNEGSKA (reference sequence). The CDR3 nucleotides read TGCAGTGCTAGACCACTAGGACGGTACAATGAGCAGTTCTTC. It yields the protein CSARPLGRYNEQFF.